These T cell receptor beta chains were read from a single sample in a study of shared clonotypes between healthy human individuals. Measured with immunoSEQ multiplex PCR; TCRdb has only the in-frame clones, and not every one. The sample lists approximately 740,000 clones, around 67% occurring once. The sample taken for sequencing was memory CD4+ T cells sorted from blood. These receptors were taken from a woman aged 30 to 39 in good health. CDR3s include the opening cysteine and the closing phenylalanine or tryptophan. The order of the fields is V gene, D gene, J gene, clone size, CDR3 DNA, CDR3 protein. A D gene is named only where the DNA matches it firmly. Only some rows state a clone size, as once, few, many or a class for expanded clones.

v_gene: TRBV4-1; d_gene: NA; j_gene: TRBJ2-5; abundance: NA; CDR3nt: TGCGCCAGCAGCCGTGTTAGCGTTTGGGGAAAAGAGACCCAGTACTTC; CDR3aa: CASSRVSVWGKETQYF
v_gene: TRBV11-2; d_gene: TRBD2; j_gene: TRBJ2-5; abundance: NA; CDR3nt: TGTGCCAGCAGCTGGGGACTAGCGGAGACCCAGTACTTC; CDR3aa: CASSWGLAETQYF
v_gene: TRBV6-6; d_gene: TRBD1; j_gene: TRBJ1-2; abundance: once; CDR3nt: TGTGCCAGCAGTTATCAGGGGGCGCGGGTTGGCTACACCTTC; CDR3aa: CASSYQGARVGYTF
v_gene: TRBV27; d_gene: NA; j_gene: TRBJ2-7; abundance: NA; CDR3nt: TGTGCCAGCAGTCCAACGGACACCTCGCTGGAGTACGAGCAGTACTTC; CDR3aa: CASSPTDTSLEYEQYF
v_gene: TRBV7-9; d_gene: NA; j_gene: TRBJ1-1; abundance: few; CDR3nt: TGTGCCAGCAGCCCAGAGAAGAACACTGAAGCTTTCTTT; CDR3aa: CASSPEKNTEAFF
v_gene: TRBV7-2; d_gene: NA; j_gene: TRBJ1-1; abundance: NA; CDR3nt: TGTGCCAGCAGGCCTTCCTTGATGGATCGTAAAGCTTTCTTT; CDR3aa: CASRPSLMDRKAFF
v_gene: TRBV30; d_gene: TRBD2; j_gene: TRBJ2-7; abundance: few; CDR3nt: TGTGCCTGGGGAAGCGGGAGGGGATGGGAGCAGTACTTC; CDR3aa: CAWGSGRGWEQYF
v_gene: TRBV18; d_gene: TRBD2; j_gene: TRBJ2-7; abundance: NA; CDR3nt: TGTGCCAGCTCACCCCTAACTGCACTAGCGGGAGGCTCCGAGCAGTACTTC; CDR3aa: CASSPLTALAGGSEQYF
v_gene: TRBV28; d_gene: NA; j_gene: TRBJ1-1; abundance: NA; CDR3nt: TGTGCCAGCAGTTTATTTGGGGCGGCGGACACTGAAGCTTTCTTT; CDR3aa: CASSLFGAADTEAFF
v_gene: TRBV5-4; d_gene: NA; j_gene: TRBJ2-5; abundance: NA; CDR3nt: TGTGCCAGCACCACCGGGGCCCAAGAGACCCAGTACTTC; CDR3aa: CASTTGAQETQYF
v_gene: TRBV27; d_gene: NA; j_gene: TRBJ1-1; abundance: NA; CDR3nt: TGTGCCAGCAGAAAAAAAGGGGCAGAGCTCTCCTATGAAGCTTTCTTT; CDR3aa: CASRKKGAELSYEAFF
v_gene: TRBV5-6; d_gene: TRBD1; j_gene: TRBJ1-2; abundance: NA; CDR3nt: TGTGCCAGCAGCTGGACAGGGGAGACTAACTATGGCTACACCTTC; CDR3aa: CASSWTGETNYGYTF
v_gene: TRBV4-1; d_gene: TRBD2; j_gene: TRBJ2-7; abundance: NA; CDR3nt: TGCGCCAGCAGCCAAGAGGCGAGCGGGAGGGCCGCCTTC; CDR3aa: CASSQEASGRAAF
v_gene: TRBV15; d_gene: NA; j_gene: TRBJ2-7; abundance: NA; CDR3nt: TGTGCCACCAGCAGAGGAGGTTACGAGCAGTACTTC; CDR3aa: CATSRGGYEQYF
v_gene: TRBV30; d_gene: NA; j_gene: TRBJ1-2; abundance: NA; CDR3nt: TGTGCCTGGACACGGACCTATGGCTACACCTTC; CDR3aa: CAWTRTYGYTF
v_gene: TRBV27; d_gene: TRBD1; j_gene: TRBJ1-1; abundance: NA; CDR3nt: TGTGCCAGCAGTGGGACAGGGCCTAGGGCTTTCTTT; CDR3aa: CASSGTGPRAFF
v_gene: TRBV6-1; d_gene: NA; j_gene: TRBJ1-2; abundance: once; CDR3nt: TGTGCCAGCAGCACCGGGACGCCAATCTATGGCTACACCTTC; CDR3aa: CASSTGTPIYGYTF
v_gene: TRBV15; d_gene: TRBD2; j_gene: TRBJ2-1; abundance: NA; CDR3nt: TGTGCCACCCGTCGCGGGAGTTACCATGAGCAGTTCTTC; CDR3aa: CATRRGSYHEQFF
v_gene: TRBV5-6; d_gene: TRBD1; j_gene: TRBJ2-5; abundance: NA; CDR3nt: TGTGCCAGCAGCTACGGGACAGGACAAGAGACCCAGTACTTC; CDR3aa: CASSYGTGQETQYF
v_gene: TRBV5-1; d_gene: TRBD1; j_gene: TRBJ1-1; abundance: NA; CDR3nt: TGCGCCAGCAGCTTTATGACAGGGACGAACACTGAAGCTTTCTTT; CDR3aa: CASSFMTGTNTEAFF
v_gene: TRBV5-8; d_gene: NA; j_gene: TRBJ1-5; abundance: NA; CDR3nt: TGTGCCAGCAGCAGTGAGGAGAATCAGCCCCAGCATTTT; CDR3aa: CASSSEENQPQHF
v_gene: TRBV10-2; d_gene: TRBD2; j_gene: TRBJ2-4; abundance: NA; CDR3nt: TGCGCCAGCTCCGATCCGGGACTAGATCCGTACATTCAGTACTTC; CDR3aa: CASSDPGLDPYIQYF
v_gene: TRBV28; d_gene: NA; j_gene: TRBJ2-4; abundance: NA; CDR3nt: TGTGCCAGCAGTTACCCTCAGATCAACATTCAGTACTTC; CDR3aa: CASSYPQINIQYF